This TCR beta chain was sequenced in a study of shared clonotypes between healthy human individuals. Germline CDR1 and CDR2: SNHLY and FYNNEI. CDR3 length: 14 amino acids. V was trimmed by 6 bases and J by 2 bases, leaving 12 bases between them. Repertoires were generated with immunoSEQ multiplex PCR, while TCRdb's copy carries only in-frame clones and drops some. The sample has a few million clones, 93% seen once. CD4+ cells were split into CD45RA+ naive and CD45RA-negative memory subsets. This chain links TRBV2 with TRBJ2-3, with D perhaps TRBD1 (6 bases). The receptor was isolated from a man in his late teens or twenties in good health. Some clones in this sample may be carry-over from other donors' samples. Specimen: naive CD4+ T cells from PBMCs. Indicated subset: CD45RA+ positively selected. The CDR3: CASSLQGNTDTQYF. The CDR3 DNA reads TGTGCCAGCAGCCTACAGGGTAACACAGATACGCAGTATTTT.